This T cell receptor (beta chain) was recovered during a study of blood T cell repertoires in COVID-19 (dated by TCRdb to 2018 to 2021). Notes on the research overall: Collaborator samples came from the United States, Italy and Spain and covered acute and convalescent phases of COVID-19. The material from the prospective study consisted of cDNA or gDNA derived from T cells, B-cell-depleted T cells, or PBMCs. The dataset comprised deeply sampled blood TCRbeta repertoires from subjects exposed to, actively infected with, or recovered from COVID-19. The repertoires were made available in a free public database intended to serve as a resource for research on the immune response to SARS-CoV-2. The samples were drawn from two sources: the first 160 participants of the ongoing ImmuneRACE study, and 1,200 or so subjects contributed by 6 global collaborators. A de-identified subject ID, COVID-19 status, age in years and sex were almost always included in the sample metadata. Where available, HLA class I and class II types were taken from metadata supplied by the sample provider and were not determined by assay-based typing. The paper's findings and limits, for the study overall: How much clinical and demographic metadata was included differed by source and by participant, and the metadata was provided uncurated.

Notes on this clone: The specificity of this receptor is unknown. Base qualities are missing; no much larger clone stands one base away.

From the cysteine up to the phenylalanine, the CDR3 has a length of 17 residues. Left in the record is the CDR3 DNA by itself, 51 bases read in frame from the first base. CDR1 and CDR2 are drawn from the germline V gene: SGDLS, YYNGEE. V ends up 0 bases short and J 3 bases short, with an unmatched junction base count of 11. The immunoSEQ Assay, a bias-controlled multiplex PCR, was used to amplify TCRbeta CDR3 regions from genomic DNA. The source study handled its data this way. The number of nucleated cells in each sample was estimated by amplification of reference gene primers within the assay. To quantify the absolute abundance of each unique TCRbeta CDR3 rearrangement, sequence reads were collapsed and filtered. Productive Simpson clonality was computed per sample as the square root of Simpson's diversity index over productive rearrangements. TCRdb mirrors the immuneACCESS table, restricted to in-frame sequences. Some clones are absent from its copies; in checked studies, under half trace to an unresolved V gene, and the reason for the others is unknown. Clone size and the V and J calls come from that table; the DNA yielded D and trimming. This sample gives 200,000 to 250,000 clones in total; around 85% of them show up just once. Clones ranked in the top ten supply around 2.2% of the sample.

Collaborating institutions collected whole blood in K2EDTA tubes following their own protocols. For TCRbeta analysis, collaborators shipped samples as frozen whole blood, isolated PBMCs, or DNA extracted from either of those sample types. The rearranged chain carries TRBV9 and TRBJ1-1; 7 nucleotides in the junction match TRBD1. This TCR was sampled from a woman in her 50s with acute or convalescent COVID-19. The sequenced sample was peripheral blood. The encoded CDR3 is CASSVGGAPRGDTEAFF. The sequence in DNA is TGTGCCAGCAGCGTAGGTGGGGCCCCCAGGGGGGACACTGAAGCTTTCTTT.